The clone carrying this T cell receptor (beta chain) was seen ten or more times. The germline CDR1 and CDR2 sequences are MRHNA and SNTAGT. V trimming: 5 bases; J trimming: 7 bases; junction bases outside the gene matches: 5. This CDR3 is 15 amino acids long. The data are from a study of cytomegalovirus exposure and HLA in healthy donors. Only in-frame clones appear in the TCRdb table, and some are missing; sequencing was by immunoSEQ multiplex PCR. This sample carries about 140,000 clones, 80% to 90% of them seen once, and the ten largest clones take under 3%. The sequence derives from a man between 18 and 29 years old in good health and CMV-seronegative. The sequenced sample was PBMCs. The chain joins TRBV6-4 to TRBJ2-1; 13 bases fit TRBD2. The CDR3 region is CASSRTSGRGNEQFF. The DNA of the CDR3 is TGTGCCAGCAGTAGGACTAGCGGGAGAGGGAATGAGCAGTTCTTC.